The present T cell receptor beta chain was sequenced within a study of shared clonotypes between healthy human individuals (dated by TCRdb to the early 2020s). Regarding the research as a whole: The cohort comprised a couple of women and a few men aged 18 to 49 years. Between about 0.8 and 9 billion PBMCs per donor were obtained by leukapheresis. For each donor, CD4 naive and CD4 memory were each run on three plates, CD8 naive on two plates, and CD8 memory on one plate. To estimate repertoire size and how much clonotypes are shared between individuals, the study performed deep sequencing of blood TCR repertoires from about five healthy adults. Libraries were prepared and TCR repertoires were sequenced by different laboratories using diverse techniques, in order to increase sequencing depth and limit assay-specific biases. Paper-wide results and their limitations: Incomplete sequencing was indicated by rarefaction of sorted-subset datasets, despite the large sequencing depth. When a few donors were compared, the shared fraction of clonotypes was around 5% for naive CD4, 3.5% for naive CD8, about 2.4% for memory CD4, and under 0.5% for memory CD8. Based on pairwise subsampling, the degree of clonotype sharing among donors was expected to be affected by sequencing depth. The small number of donors limited the genetic and exposure-history diversity represented. Compared with non-shared clonotypes, the clonotypes found in all four sorted-subset donors had higher generation probabilities. Naive subsets generally had larger estimated clonotype richness than memory subsets did. Sampling was restricted to blood, and TCR repertoires in tissue are likely to differ from TCR repertoires in blood.

Healthy HIV-negative adults with no recently reported acute infections or vaccinations were included as donors. Every donor was a Caucasian adult living in Nashville, Tennessee, USA. CD4+ T cells were enriched through magnetic negative selection, after which naive cells were positively selected on CD45RA and the remaining negative fraction served as the memory subset. Blood was obtained by leukapheresis, after which PBMCs were separated by Ficoll-Histopaque density gradient centrifugation and cryopreserved in liquid nitrogen vapor phase. Purity and quantity of every magnetically sorted T cell population were checked by analytical flow cytometry. Each sorted fraction had its genomic DNA isolated and then quantified by UV absorbance on a Nanodrop 2000c. Using the deep immunoSEQ assay, TCR CDR3 regions were amplified from genomic DNA by multiplex PCR. Extracted genomic DNA from each cell subset was spread evenly across all wells of several immunoSEQ 96-well plates, with each plate serving as a replicate. Each replicate PCR for sorted subsets received 150 to 250 ng genomic DNA, equal to about 29,000 T cell genomes. The purified libraries were quantified using a Qubit 3.0 fluorometer, sized with a Bioanalyzer 2100, and then quantified again using the KAPA Library Quantification kit. A separate single-read 150-cycle Illumina NextSeq 550 flow cell was used to sequence each immunoSEQ 96-well plate. For the original study's pipeline: Because the immunoSEQ output held only junctional sequences and lacked quality scores, the filtering could not match the filtering applied to full-length reads. To assign V/J genes and CDR3, sequences were annotated against IMGT germline references using PyIR, a Python wrapper for IgBLAST v1.9. Reads with weak V/J assignments (E-value above 1e-6), missing CDR3, stop codons, out-of-frame junctions, or ambiguous translated residues were removed. V3J clonotypes were defined as sequences sharing an identical inferred V gene, J gene, and CDR3 amino acid sequence. Percentage overlap between repertoires was calculated by dividing the number of shared unique clonotypes by the size of the smaller repertoire. Richness of each repertoire was evaluated using RTK rarefaction, the Chao1 estimator, and Recon v2.1 estimates of unobserved clonotypes. OLGA was used to compute generation probabilities for all TCRbeta clonotypes that the gDNA method yielded from a few donors. This immuneACCESS table, as held by TCRdb, lists in-frame sequences with V and J called but not all clones. Of the missing ones, under half trace to an unresolved V gene in checked studies; the others have no known cause. V and J calls and clone size are copied from that table; D and trimming were computed from the DNA. The sample yields over 1.5 million clones; around 98% were counted once. Of the sample, 0.45% falls within the top ten clones.

From its cysteine to its phenylalanine, the CDR3 spans 12 amino acids. The read is trimmed to its CDR3 DNA, 36 bases read in frame from base 1. Based on the germline V gene, the CDR1 and CDR2 sequences are SGHRS and YFSETQ. V was cut back by 5 bases and J by 3 bases, leaving a gap of 9 bases between them. With regard to this clone: What this receptor recognizes is not known. Nothing much larger sits one base from this clone, and base qualities are not available.

The sequenced sample consisted of naive CD4+ T cells sorted from blood. The label giving this sample's cell subset or site can be read as: CD45RA+ positively selected. This chain is built from TRBV5-1 and TRBJ2-7; a confident D gene designation cannot be given. The TCR originated in a man aged 30 to 45 in good health. The CDR3 corresponds to CASREALYEQYF. The bases read TGCGCCAGCAGAGAGGCCCTCTACGAGCAGTACTTC.